One T cell receptor (beta chain) is described in this entry. Enrollees, about 18 to 90 years old, lived in around 23 US areas. Clinical history as reported by participants underpinned cohort assignment. The record originates from a study of blood T cell repertoires in COVID-19. Whole-study context: Cohort 3 donors were reported recovered after two negative PCRs, clearance, or symptom resolution. Samples came from the United States, Italy and Spain, spanning acute and convalescent COVID-19.

TCRdb keeps only in-frame clones here, not all; method: immunoSEQ multiplex PCR. The sample carries hundreds of thousands of clones, approximately 87% recorded once. The CDR3 is made up of 17 amino acids. Losses at the gene ends were 4 bases for V and 3 bases for J; bases not matched to a gene: 11. Germline V gives CDR1 LNHNV, CDR2 YYDKDF (reference sequence). V usage is TRBV15 and J usage is TRBJ2-3; 9 positions agree with TRBD1. Sequenced material: PBMCs or T cells enriched from blood (not recorded which). This receptor was taken from a middle-aged man in a cohort exposed to, infected with or recovered from COVID-19 (not recorded which). The CDR3 sequence: CATSTIRTGVKTDTQYF. In DNA form, the CDR3 reads TGTGCCACCAGCACAATTAGGACAGGGGTGAAGACAGATACGCAGTATTTT. The full variable domain, rest sourced from reference TRBV15 and TRBJ2-3, is DAMVIQNPRYQVTQFGKPVTLSCSQTLNHNVMYWYQQKSSQAPKLLFHYYDKDFNNEADTPDNFQSRRPNTSFCFLDIRSPGLGDTAMYLCATSTIRTGVKTDTQYFGPGTRLTVL.